This TCR beta chain appears in the sequencing data of a study of Graves' ophthalmopathy and Graves' hyperthyroidism. Study results and caveats: Blood also harbored most expanded thyroid clonotypes above 0.001 frequency. This model predicted ophthalmopathy progression (sensitivity 70% to 71%, specificity 72.22%).

This clonotype appeared many times. Its specificity is unknown. CDR3 length: 16 residues. V shed 2 bases and J 7 bases; nucleotides not matched to a gene: 7. Germline V CDR1 and CDR2: SGHVS, FQNEAQ. The authors amplified TCR beta CDR3 regions, and they did so from RNA transcripts for repertoire sequencing. First-round RT-PCR relied on HTBI primers, and a second-round multiplex PCR came next. TCRdb redid the calling of the multiplex PCR reads with MiXCR, one entry per CDR3 protein. This sample has about 370,000 distinct CDR3 sequences; about 18% occur once, and the top ten carry roughly 2.3%. Where ophthalmopathy was absent within 18 months of follow-up, hyperthyroidism was stable.

The genes are TRBV7-8 and TRBJ2-2; 10 nucleotides match TRBD1. The material sequenced was peripheral blood. This sequence was found in an adult woman with stable Graves' hyperthyroidism. Here the CDR3 DNA reads TGTGCCAGCAGCTTAACAAGACAGGGGGCGGGCGGGGAGCTGTTTTTT. This codes for CASSLTRQGAGGELFF.